This T cell receptor (beta chain) was sequenced in a study of Ad26.COV2.S vaccination and SARS-CoV-2 variants (dated by TCRdb to the early 2020s). Background on the whole study: Vaccine-arm donors were drawn from COV1001, a multicentre, randomized, double-blind, placebo-controlled phase I-IIa trial of Ad26.COV2.S in healthy adults. Ad26.COV2.S was administered intramuscularly at 5 x 10^10 or 1 x 10^11 viral particles, either as a single shot or as two shots given 56 days apart. The specificity and breadth of SARS-CoV-2-reactive T cell receptors after Ad26.COV2.S vaccination were assessed by TCRbeta repertoire sequencing. The TCR-sequenced set comprised approximately 32 samples: some 20 Ad26.COV2.S vaccine recipients, 5 placebo recipients and 8 SARS-CoV-2 convalescent individuals. Trial participants were randomized into five groups of five: low-dose or high-dose Ad26.COV2.S given once or twice, or placebo on both occasions. Blinding of investigators to trial group allocation was maintained during experiments and outcome assessment.

Study-wide findings and limitations: The authors noted that total T cell responses may have been underestimated by the TCR breadth and depth analyses. The study lacked the statistical power to compare responses across vaccine doses or regimens. Vaccine and placebo recipients had comparable non-spike TCR breadth, which fits with the vaccine containing only spike. Substantial breadth of spike-specific CD8+ and CD4+ T cell responses was reported after vaccination. Compared with placebo recipients, Ad26.COV2.S recipients showed higher spike-specific TCR breadth (P = 0.0014).

TCRbeta CDR3 regions were sequenced with the immunoSEQ Assay. After extraction, genomic DNA underwent amplification by bias-controlled multiplex PCR, followed by high-throughput sequencing. The source study handled its data this way. Collapsing and filtering of sequences were performed to quantify the absolute abundance of each unique TCRbeta CDR3 region. T cell fraction was estimated by normalization of TCRbeta template counts to usable DNA, with usable DNA being measured through amplification of reference genes present in all nucleated cells. Repertoire TCRs were annotated as SARS-CoV-2-specific by exact matching of V gene, CDR3 amino acid sequence and J gene to a known reactive TCR set. The reference SARS-CoV-2 TCR set came from MIRA and was filtered for enrichment in COVID-19-positive ImmuneCODE repertoires, removing public or cross-reactive TCRs. Using the MIRA antigens, annotated TCRs were further analysed by specific ORF or by position within an ORF. Breadth was defined as annotated unique rearrangements over total unique productive rearrangements; depth was the summed frequency of those rearrangements. Two-sided Wilcoxon rank-sum tests were used to compare TCR breadth between groups. TCRdb re-hosts the immuneACCESS table, in-frame sequences only. Its copies lack some clones; in the studies checked, an unresolved V gene accounts for under half of them, and the cause for the rest is not known. The V and J calls and clone size were taken over from that table, and D and trimming were inferred from the DNA. This sample gives some 250,000 clones in total; around 89% of them show up just once. The ten largest account for approximately 12% of the sample.

The intended sense of this specimen's treatment or condition label: roughly 18 received Ad26.COV2.S at low or high dose, single or two shots; about 5 received placebo; per-sample allocation not given. For vaccine and placebo recipients, the sequenced repertoires came from samples collected on day 63 after the first injection. Between 29 July and 7 August 2020, Cohort 1b enrolled about two dozen adults aged 18-55 years at one site in Boston, USA. Ad26.COV2.S was a replication-incompetent adenovirus type 26 vector expressing a prefusion-stabilized SARS-CoV-2 spike protein from the original Wuhan strain. Concerning this clone: No cognate antigen has been identified for it. No base quality values were provided; no much bigger clone lies one nucleotide off.

V was cut back by 8 bases and J by 3 bases, leaving a gap of 22 bases between them. CDR1 MDHEN and CDR2 SYDVKM were looked up in the germline V gene. From cysteine to phenylalanine, the CDR3 is 16 amino acids long. Just the 48-base CDR3 DNA is kept, in frame starting at base 1. The sequence was obtained from a person between 18 and 60 years old who received the Ad26.COV2.S COVID-19 vaccine or a placebo. Sequenced material: peripheral blood, taken in a trial of Ad26.COV2.S vaccine versus placebo. Rearrangement joined TRBV28 to TRBJ1-2; the D gene cannot be named for sure. The CDR3 loop reads CASEDQGPGGHYGYTF. The DNA sequence follows: TGTGCCAGCGAGGACCAAGGGCCGGGAGGGCACTATGGCTACACCTTC.